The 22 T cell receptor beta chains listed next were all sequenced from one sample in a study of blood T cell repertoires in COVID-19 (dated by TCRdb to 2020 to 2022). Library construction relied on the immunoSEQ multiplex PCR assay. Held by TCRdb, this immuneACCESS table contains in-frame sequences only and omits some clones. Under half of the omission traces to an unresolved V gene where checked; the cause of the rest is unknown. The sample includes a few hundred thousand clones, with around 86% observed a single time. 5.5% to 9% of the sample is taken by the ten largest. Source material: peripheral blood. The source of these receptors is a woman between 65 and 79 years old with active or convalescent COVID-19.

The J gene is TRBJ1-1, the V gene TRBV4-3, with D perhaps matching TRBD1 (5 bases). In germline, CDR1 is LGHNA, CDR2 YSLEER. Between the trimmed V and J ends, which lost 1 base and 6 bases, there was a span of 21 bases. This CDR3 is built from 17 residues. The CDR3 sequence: CASSQGPGHARDPEAFF. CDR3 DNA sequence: TGCGCCAGCAGCCAAGGGCCAGGGCACGCGAGAGACCCTGAAGCTTTCTTT.

The chain's CDR3 is CSVADRGRADTQYF. The CDR3 DNA follows: TGCAGCGTTGCGGACAGGGGGCGCGCAGATACGCAGTATTTT. The genes are TRBV29-1 and TRBJ2-3; 11 bases fit TRBD1. The CDR3 covers 14 residues. CDR1 is SQVTM, CDR2 ANQGSEA, per germline. J gave up 4 bases and V 4 bases, and 4 bases lay outside the gene matches.

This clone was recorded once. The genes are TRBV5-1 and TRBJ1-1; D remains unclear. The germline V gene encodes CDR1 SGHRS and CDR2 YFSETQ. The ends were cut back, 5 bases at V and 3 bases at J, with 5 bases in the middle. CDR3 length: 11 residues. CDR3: CASREYTEAFF. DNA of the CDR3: TGCGCCAGCAGGGAGTACACTGAAGCTTTCTTT.

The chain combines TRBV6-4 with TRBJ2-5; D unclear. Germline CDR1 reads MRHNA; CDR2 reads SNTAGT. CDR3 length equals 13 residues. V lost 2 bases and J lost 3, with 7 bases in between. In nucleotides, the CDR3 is TGTGCCAGCAGTGACGGTCCAGAAGAGACCCAGTACTTC. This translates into CASSDGPEETQYF.

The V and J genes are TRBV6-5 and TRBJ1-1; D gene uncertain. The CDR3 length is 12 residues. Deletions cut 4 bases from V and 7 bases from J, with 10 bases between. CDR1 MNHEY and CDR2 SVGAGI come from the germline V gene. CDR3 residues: CASSSQSGEAFF. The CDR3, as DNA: TGTGCCAGCAGTTCCCAATCGGGTGAAGCTTTCTTT.

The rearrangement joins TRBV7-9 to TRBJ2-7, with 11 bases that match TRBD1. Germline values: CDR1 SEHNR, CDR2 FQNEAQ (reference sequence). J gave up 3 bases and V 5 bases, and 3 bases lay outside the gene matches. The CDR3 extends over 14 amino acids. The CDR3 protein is CASSEGQGVYEQYF. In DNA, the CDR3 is TGTGCCAGCAGCGAGGGACAGGGGGTCTACGAGCAGTACTTC.

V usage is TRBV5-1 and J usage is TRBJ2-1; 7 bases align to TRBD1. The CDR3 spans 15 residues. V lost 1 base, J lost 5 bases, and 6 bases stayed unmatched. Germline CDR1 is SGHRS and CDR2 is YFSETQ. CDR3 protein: CASSLYRGSNNEQFF. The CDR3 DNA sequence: TGCGCCAGCAGCTTGTACAGGGGATCCAACAATGAGCAGTTCTTC.

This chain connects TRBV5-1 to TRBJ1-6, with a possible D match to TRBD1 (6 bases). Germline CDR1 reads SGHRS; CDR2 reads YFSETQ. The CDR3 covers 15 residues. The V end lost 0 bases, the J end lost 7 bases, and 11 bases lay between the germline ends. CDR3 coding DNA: TGCGCCAGCAGCTTGGGCGGGGGCGGCAATTCACCCCTCCACTTT. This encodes CASSLGGGGNSPLHF. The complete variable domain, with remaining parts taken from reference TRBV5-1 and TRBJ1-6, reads KAGVTQTPRYLIKTRGQQVTLSCSPISGHRSVSWYQQTPGQGLQFLFEYFSETQRNKGNFPGRFSGRQFSNSRSEMNVSTLELGDSALYLCASSLGGGGNSPLHFGNGTRLTVT.

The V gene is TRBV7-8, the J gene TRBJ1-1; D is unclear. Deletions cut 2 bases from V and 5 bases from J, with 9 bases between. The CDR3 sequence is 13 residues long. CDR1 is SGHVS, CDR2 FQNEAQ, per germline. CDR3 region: CASSLSFRTEAFF. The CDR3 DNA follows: TGTGCCAGCAGCTTAAGTTTCCGGACTGAAGCTTTCTTT.

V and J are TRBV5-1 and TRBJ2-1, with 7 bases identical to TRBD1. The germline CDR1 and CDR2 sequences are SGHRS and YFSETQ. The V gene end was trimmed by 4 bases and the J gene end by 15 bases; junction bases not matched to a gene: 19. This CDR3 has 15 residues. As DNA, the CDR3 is TGCGCCAGCAGCCCTGGTGAGGTCACAATGAGGACAGGGTTCTTC. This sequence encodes CASSPGEVTMRTGFF.

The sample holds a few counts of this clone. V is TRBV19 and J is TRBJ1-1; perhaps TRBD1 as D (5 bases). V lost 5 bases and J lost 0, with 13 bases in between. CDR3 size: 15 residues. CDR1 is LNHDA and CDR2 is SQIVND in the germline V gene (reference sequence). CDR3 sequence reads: CASSYRADMNTEAFF. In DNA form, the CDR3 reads TGTGCCAGTAGTTATCGGGCGGACATGAACACTGAAGCTTTCTTT.

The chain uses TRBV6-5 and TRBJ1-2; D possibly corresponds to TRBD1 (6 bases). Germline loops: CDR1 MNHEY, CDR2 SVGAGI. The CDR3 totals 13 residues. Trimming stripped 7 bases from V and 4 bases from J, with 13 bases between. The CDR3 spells CASTRGRGYGYTF. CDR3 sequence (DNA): TGTGCCAGCACCAGGGGCAGGGGCTATGGCTACACCTTC.

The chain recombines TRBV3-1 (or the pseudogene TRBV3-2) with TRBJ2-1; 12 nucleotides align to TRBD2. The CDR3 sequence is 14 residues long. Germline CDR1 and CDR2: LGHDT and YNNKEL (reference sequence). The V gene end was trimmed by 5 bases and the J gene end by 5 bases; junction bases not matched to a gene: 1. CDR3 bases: TGTGCCAGCAGCTGGACTAGCGGGGACAATGAGCAGTTCTTC. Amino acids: CASSWTSGDNEQFF.

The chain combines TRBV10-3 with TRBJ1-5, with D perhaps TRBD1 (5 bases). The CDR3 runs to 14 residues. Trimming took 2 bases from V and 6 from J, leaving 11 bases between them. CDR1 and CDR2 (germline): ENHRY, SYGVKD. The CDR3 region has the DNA TGTGCCATCAGTGAGAGCAGGGAGGCTCAGCCCCAGCATTTT. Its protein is CAISESREAQPQHF.

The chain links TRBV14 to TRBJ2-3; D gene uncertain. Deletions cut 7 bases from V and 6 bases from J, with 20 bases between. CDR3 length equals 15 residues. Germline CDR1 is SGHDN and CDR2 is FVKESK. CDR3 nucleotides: TGTGCCAGCACCCCGGTGAGGTCCTCTTCGGATACGCAGTATTTT. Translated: CASTPVRSSSDTQYF.

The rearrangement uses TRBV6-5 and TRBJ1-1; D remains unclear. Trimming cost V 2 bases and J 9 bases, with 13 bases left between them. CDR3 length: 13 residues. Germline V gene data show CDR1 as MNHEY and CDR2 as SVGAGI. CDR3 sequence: CASSYEAREKAFF. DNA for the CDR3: TGTGCCAGCAGTTACGAGGCCCGGGAGAAAGCTTTCTTT.

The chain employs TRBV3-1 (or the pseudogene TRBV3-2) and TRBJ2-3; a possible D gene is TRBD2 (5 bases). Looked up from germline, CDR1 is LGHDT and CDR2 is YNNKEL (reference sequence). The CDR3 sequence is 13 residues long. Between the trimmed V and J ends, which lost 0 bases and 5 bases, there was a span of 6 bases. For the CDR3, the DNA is TGTGCCAGCAGCCAAGACGGAGGAGATACGCAGTATTTT. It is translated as CASSQDGGDTQYF.

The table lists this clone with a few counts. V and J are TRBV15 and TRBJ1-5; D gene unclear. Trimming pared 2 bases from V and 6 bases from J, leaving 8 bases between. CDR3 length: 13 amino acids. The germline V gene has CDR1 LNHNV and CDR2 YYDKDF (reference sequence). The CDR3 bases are TGTGCCACCAGCAGACTAATAGCTCAGCCCCAGCATTTT. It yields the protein CATSRLIAQPQHF.

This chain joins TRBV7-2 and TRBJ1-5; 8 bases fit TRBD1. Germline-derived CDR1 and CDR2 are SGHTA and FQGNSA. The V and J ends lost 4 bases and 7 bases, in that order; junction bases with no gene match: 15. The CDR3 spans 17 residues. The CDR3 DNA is TGTGCCAGCAGCTCAAGATTCCTGCAGGGGGCAAAACAGCCCCAGCATTTT. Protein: CASSSRFLQGAKQPQHF.

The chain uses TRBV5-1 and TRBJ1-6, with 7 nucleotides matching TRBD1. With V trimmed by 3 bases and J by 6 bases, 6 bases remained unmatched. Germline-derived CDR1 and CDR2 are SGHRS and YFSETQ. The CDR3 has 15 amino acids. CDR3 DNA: TGCGCCAGCAGCTCAGACAGGGCCTTTAATTCACCCCTCCACTTT. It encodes CASSSDRAFNSPLHF.

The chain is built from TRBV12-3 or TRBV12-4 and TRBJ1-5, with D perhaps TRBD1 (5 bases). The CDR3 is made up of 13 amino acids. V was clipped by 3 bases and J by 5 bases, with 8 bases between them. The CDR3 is CASSFRGDQPQHF. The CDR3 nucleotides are TGTGCCAGCAGTTTTCGGGGGGATCAGCCCCAGCATTTT.

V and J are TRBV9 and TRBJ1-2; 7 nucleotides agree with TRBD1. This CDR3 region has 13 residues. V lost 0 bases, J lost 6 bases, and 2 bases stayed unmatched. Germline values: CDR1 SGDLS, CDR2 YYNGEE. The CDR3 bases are TGTGCCAGCAGCGTAGCAGGGGGGAATGGCTACACCTTC. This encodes CASSVAGGNGYTF.